The following is a T cell receptor (beta chain) sequence with its context. Its antigen is as yet unknown. A much larger clone differs by one base, so this may be a read error. The data belong to a study of blood T cells in healthy people across ages. The germline V gene encodes CDR1 MNHNS and CDR2 SASEGT. There are 16 residues in the CDR3. V dropped 1 base and J dropped 2 bases, with 15 bases sitting between them. The use of a sample-barcoded 5' primer and a J-beta primer mix characterized a second PCR of roughly 7 to 11 cycles. Sequencing of every sample gave 3 million or more CDR3-containing paired-end reads. In TCRdb, the 5' RACE reads were re-called with MiXCR into one record per CDR3 protein. This sample has roughly 1.6 million distinct CDR3 sequences, with 34% found just once. Study-wide results and caveats: When one million T cells were used, diversity estimates were thought to be underestimates. Age brought a roughly linear fall in TCR beta diversity measured per million T cells. A greater number of naive CD4+ cells and higher diversity distinguished long-lived donors from aged donors.

V gene TRBV6-1 combines with J gene TRBJ2-7; possibly TRBD2 for D (5 bases). This receptor was identified in a woman in her twenties or thirties in good health. The sequenced sample consisted of blood. CDR3 in DNA: TGTGCCAGCAGTGAAGACCCCAGGACTCCACCCTACGAGCAGTACTTC. It codes for CASSEDPRTPPYEQYF.